The source of this TCR beta chain is a study of OX40 agonist ivuxolimab in advanced cancers. Background for the entire study: The costimulatory receptor OX40 (CD134) was targeted by ivuxolimab, a fully human IgG2 agonistic monoclonal antibody. The point of sequencing TCRbeta in the periphery was to test whether ivuxolimab changed TCR sequence diversity and drove clonal T-cell expansion. Intravenous ivuxolimab was administered to patients every 2 weeks at six dose levels: 0.01, 0.1, 0.3, 1.5, 3 and 10 mg/kg. Of the roughly 51 patients in dose escalation, about 20 had hepatocellular carcinoma, about 15 had melanoma, 9 had renal cell carcinoma and 9 had head and neck cancer. A male proportion of 70% to 90% and a mean age of 60 years, ranging from about 23 to 90, were recorded for the dose-escalation cohort. Three dose-escalation patients achieved partial responses, one with hepatocellular carcinoma and two with cutaneous melanoma. Prior anti-PD-1, anti-PD-L1 or anti-CTLA-4 therapy was permitted, and checkpoint inhibitors had been received by about 36% of dose-escalation patients. The paper describes the monotherapy dose-escalation part (N ≈ 51 patients) of the phase I trial of ivuxolimab.

V was cut back by 1 base and J by 2 bases, leaving a gap of 12 bases between them. The germline V gene sets CDR1 to SGHAT and CDR2 to FQNNGV. Its CDR3 holds 16 amino acids, cysteine through phenylalanine. Only the CDR3 part of the read is kept: 48 bases, read in frame from the first base. This clone came up once. Its target antigen remains unknown. One base away there is no much larger clone; base qualities are not given. To sequence the TCRbeta CDR3 region, genomic DNA was isolated from the sorted cells. TCRbeta CDR3 regions were sequenced using the immunoSEQ Assay. TCRdb provides this immuneACCESS table in a form limited to in-frame rearrangements. Some clones are lacking; in checked studies, under half of them reflect an unresolved V gene, and why the rest are absent is not known. This sample comprises approximately 32,000 clones, more than 70% of them detected only once. The top ten hold around 35% of the sample.

Patients with a history of autoimmune disease or receiving systemic immunosuppression were excluded from the trial. In every dose cohort, peripheral blood was drawn for TCR sequencing at baseline, cycle 4 day 1, and cycle 7 day 1. Samples came from an open-label, multicenter, first-in-human phase I dose-escalation trial of ivuxolimab. Adults with locally advanced or metastatic melanoma, renal cell, hepatocellular, or head and neck squamous cell carcinoma were enrolled in the trial. Before TCR sequencing, CD4+ T cells and CD8+ T cells from peripheral blood were sorted into separate populations. The investigation overall reported the following: Antigen specificity was not determined for the clonally expanded peripheral T cells. After ivuxolimab, expanded clones were on average more numerous among CD8+ T cells than among CD4+ T cells. Low levels of normalized T-cell clonal expansion were also shown by some nonresponding patients. At doses from 0.1 to 3.0 mg/kg, clonal expansion was seen in both CD4+ and CD8+ blood T cells between baseline and week 6. Partial responders in the 0.1-3.0 mg/kg groups had among the lowest normalized peripheral clonal expansion, especially among CD8+ T cells.

The sequence is built from TRBV11-2 and TRBJ2-1; the D gene is unclear. The sequence derives from an adult with an advanced solid tumor such as melanoma, head and neck, liver or kidney cancer. Sequencing used CD4+ or CD8+ T cells sorted from blood, obtained in a trial of the OX40 agonist ivuxolimab. The CDR3 sequence is CASSLAGQSAYNEQFF. In nucleotides, the sequence is TGTGCCAGCAGCTTAGCGGGTCAGTCGGCCTACAATGAGCAGTTCTTC.